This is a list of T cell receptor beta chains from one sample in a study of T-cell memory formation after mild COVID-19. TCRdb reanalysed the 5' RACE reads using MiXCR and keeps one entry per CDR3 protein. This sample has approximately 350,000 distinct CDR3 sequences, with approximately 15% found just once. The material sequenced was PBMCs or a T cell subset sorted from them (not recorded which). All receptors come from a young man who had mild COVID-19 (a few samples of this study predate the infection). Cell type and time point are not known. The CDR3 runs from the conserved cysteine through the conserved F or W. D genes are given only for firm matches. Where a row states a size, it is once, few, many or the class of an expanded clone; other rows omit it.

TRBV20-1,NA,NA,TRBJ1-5,CSARQYSNQPQHF,TGCAGTGCTAGACAGTATAGCAATCAGCCCCAGCATTTT
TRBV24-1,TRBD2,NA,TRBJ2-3,CATSDPGLGSNTQYF,TGTGCCACCAGTGACCCGGGACTAGGGTCAAATACGCAGTATTTT
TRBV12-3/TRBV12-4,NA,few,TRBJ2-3,CASITSTDTQYF,TGTGCCAGCATTACTAGCACAGATACGCAGTATTTT
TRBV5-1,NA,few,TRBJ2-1,CASIENLGVNEQFF,TGCGCCAGCATCGAAAACCTCGGGGTCAATGAGCAGTTCTTC
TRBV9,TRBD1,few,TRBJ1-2,CASTTRTGGGGYTF,TGTGCCAGCACCACCCGGACAGGGGGCGGTGGCTACACCTTC
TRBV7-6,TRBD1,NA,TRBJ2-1,CASSTGQANEQFF,TGTGCCAGCAGCACCGGACAGGCCAATGAGCAGTTCTTC
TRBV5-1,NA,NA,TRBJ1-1,CASSLGGFTEAFF,TGCGCCAGCAGCTTGGGGGGCTTCACTGAAGCTTTCTTT
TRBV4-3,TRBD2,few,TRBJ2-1,CASSPGASGAVSYGEQFF,TGCGCCAGCAGCCCGGGCGCTAGCGGGGCGGTTTCGTACGGTGAGCAGTTCTTC
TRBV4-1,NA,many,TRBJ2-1,CASTRYKSSYNEQFF,TGCGCCAGCACCCGTTACAAAAGCTCCTACAATGAGCAGTTCTTC
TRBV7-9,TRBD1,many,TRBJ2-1,CASGSGGSYNEQFF,TGTGCCAGCGGATCAGGGGGCTCCTACAATGAGCAGTTCTTC
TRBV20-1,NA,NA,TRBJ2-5,CSASRGLETQYF,TGCAGTGCTAGCCGTGGATTGGAGACCCAGTACTTC
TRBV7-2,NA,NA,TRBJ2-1,CASSLDPPGRQFF,TGTGCCAGCAGCTTAGACCCCCCTGGTCGGCAGTTCTTC
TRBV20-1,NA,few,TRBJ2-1,CSAGTINNEQFF,TGCAGTGCAGGAACCATCAACAATGAGCAGTTCTTC
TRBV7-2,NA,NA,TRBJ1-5,CASSGGRDQPQHF,TGTGCCAGCAGCGGGGGCAGGGATCAGCCCCAGCATTTT
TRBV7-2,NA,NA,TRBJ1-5,CASSPHSGGGQPQHF,TGTGCCAGCAGCCCTCACTCCGGGGGCGGGCAGCCCCAGCATTTT
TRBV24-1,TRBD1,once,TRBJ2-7,CATSDSGRGSYEQYF,TGTGCCACCAGTGATTCAGGCAGGGGGAGCTACGAGCAGTACTTC
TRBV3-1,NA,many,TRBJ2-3,CASSQGRVGVTDTQYF,TGTGCCAGCAGCCAAGGGCGTGTTGGCGTAACAGATACGCAGTATTTT
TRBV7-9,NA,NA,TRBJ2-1,CASSPAHGREYTEQFF,TGTGCCAGCAGCCCAGCGCACGGCAGGGAATACACTGAGCAGTTCTTC
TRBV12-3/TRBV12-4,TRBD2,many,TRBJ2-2,CASSPRTSGVDGELFF,TGTGCCAGCAGCCCAAGGACTAGCGGGGTCGACGGGGAGCTGTTTTTT
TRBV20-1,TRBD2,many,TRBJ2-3,CSASPSGGNTDTQYF,TGCAGTGCATCCCCTAGCGGGGGGAACACAGATACGCAGTATTTT
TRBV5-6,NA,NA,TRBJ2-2,CASSLAKGAGELFF,TGTGCCAGCAGCTTGGCCAAAGGGGCCGGGGAGCTGTTTTTT
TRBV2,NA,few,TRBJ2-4,CASSADPLGIQYF,TGTGCCAGCAGTGCGGACCCTCTAGGCATTCAGTACTTC
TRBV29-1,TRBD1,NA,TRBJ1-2,CSVVDRGYTF,TGCAGCGTTGTGGACAGGGGCTACACCTTC
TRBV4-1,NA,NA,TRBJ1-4,CASSQEGGWDEKLFF,TGCGCCAGCAGCCAAGAGGGGGGCTGGGATGAAAAACTGTTTTTT
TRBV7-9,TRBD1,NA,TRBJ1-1,CASSRQTGAGTEAFF,TGTGCCAGCAGCAGACAGACAGGGGCGGGCACTGAAGCTTTCTTT
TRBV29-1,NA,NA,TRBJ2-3,CSVVGQTNTDTQYF,TGCAGCGTTGTTGGCCAAACTAACACAGATACGCAGTATTTT
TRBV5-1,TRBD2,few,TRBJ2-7,CASSLVASGGAGSYEQYF,TGCGCCAGCAGCTTGGTTGCGAGCGGGGGGGCCGGGTCCTACGAGCAGTACTTC
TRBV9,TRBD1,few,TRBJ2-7,CASSGQGAGEQYF,TGTGCCAGCAGTGGACAGGGGGCGGGGGAGCAGTACTTC
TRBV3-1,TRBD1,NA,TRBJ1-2,CASSLSTAQGARGYTF,TGTGCCAGCAGCCTTAGTACCGCACAGGGGGCCAGAGGCTACACCTTC
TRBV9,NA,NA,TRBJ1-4,CASSSGLLGGEKLFF,TGTGCCAGCAGCTCGGGACTCCTAGGGGGTGAAAAACTGTTTTTT
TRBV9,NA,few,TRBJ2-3,CASSVVAGRLTDTQYF,TGTGCCAGCAGCGTTGTGGCGGGGCGACTCACAGATACGCAGTATTTT
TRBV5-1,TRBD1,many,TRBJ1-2,CASSLGQGEGYTF,TGCGCCAGCAGCTTGGGACAGGGGGAAGGCTACACCTTC
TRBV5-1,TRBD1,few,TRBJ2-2,CASSWGQGNTGELFF,TGCGCCAGCAGCTGGGGACAGGGCAACACCGGGGAGCTGTTTTTT
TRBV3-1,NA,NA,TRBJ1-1,CASSPTEGARVDTEAFF,TGTGCCAGCAGCCCCACGGAGGGAGCGAGGGTGGACACTGAAGCTTTCTTT
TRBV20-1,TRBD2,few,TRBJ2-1,CSASPSGGIVFF,TGCAGTGCTAGTCCGAGCGGGGGTATTGTATTCTTC
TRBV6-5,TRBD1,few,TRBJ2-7,CASSLPPHWTGGSYEQYF,TGTGCCAGCAGCCTCCCGCCGCACTGGACAGGGGGATCCTACGAGCAGTACTTC
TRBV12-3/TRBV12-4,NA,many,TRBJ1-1,CASSLDTFNTEAFF,TGTGCCAGCAGTTTAGACACCTTCAACACTGAAGCTTTCTTT
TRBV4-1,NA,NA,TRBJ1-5,CASSQGVQGSQPQHF,TGCGCCAGCAGCCAAGGGGTACAGGGTTCTCAGCCCCAGCATTTT
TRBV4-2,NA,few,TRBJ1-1,CASSQDPRIEAFF,TGTGCCAGCAGCCAAGATCCGCGGATCGAAGCTTTCTTT
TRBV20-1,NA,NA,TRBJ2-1,CSARDVRTAVEQFF,TGCAGTGCTAGAGATGTTCGGACAGCGGTTGAGCAGTTCTTC
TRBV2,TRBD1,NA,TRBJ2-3,CASRAQGLTDTQYF,TGTGCCAGCAGGGCACAGGGGCTCACAGATACGCAGTATTTT
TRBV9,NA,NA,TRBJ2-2,CASSALASTGELFF,TGTGCCAGCAGCGCCCTAGCGTCCACCGGGGAGCTGTTTTTT
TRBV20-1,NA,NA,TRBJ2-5,CSASGWGGAQYF,TGCAGTGCTAGCGGCTGGGGCGGGGCCCAGTACTTC
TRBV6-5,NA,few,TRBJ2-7,CASSFFSAGHYEQYF,TGTGCCAGCAGTTTTTTCTCCGCAGGGCACTACGAGCAGTACTTC
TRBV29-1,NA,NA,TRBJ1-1,CSVAELMNTEAFF,TGCAGCGTTGCCGAACTCATGAACACTGAAGCTTTCTTT
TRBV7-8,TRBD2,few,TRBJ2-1,CASSAILAGVYNEQFF,TGTGCCAGCAGCGCCATACTAGCGGGGGTCTACAATGAGCAGTTCTTC
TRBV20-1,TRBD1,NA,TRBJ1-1,CSASWDRVGGTEAFF,TGCAGTGCTAGTTGGGACAGGGTGGGTGGCACTGAAGCTTTCTTT
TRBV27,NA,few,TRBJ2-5,CASSDGVRDGYQETQYF,TGTGCCAGCAGCGACGGGGTCCGGGACGGCTACCAAGAGACCCAGTACTTC
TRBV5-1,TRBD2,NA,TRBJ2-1,CASSLVLAGNHNEQFF,TGCGCCAGCAGCTTGGTACTAGCGGGGAATCACAATGAGCAGTTCTTC
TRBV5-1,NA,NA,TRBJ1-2,CASSSDGGYGYGYTF,TGCGCCAGCAGCTCAGATGGGGGGTACGGATATGGCTACACCTTC
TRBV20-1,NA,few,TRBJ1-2,CSARDGTRNYGYTF,TGCAGTGCTAGGGACGGGACACGGAACTATGGCTACACCTTC
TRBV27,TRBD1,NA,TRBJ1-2,CASRGQGVSYTF,TGTGCCAGCAGAGGACAGGGGGTGAGCTACACCTTC
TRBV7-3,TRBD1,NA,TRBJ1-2,CASSRDRGHSGYTF,TGTGCCAGCAGTCGGGACAGGGGGCATAGTGGCTACACCTTC